Below, one TCR beta chain is given with its context. Its antigen is currently unknown. The data were obtained in a study of cytomegalovirus exposure and HLA in healthy donors. Study information: Ancestry clustering placed about 86% of some 400 genotyped donors in the Caucasian-associated cluster. Broader study findings: Several of the most significant clusters were apparently associated with common viral pathogens in a later analysis. Reports credit the classifier with highly specific, highly sensitive diagnosis of cytomegalovirus status.

This CDR3 has 16 amino acids. Per the germline V gene, CDR1 is SGHNT and CDR2 is YYREEE (reference sequence). The ends were cut back, 4 bases at V and 7 bases at J, with 20 bases in the middle. The PCR ran on 60 Vbeta and 13 Jbeta primers. Repertoires were generated with immunoSEQ multiplex PCR, while TCRdb's copy carries only in-frame clones and drops some. The sample has fewer than 150,000 clones, 73% seen once. The specimen sequenced was PBMCs. The TCR was taken from a human donor in good health. V gene TRBV5-4 combines with J gene TRBJ1-4; maybe TRBD1 (6 bases). DNA of the CDR3: TGTGCCAGCAGCCCCGGAGACAGGAGGGAGGGTGAAAAACTGTTTTTT. Amino acid sequence: CASSPGDRREGEKLFF.